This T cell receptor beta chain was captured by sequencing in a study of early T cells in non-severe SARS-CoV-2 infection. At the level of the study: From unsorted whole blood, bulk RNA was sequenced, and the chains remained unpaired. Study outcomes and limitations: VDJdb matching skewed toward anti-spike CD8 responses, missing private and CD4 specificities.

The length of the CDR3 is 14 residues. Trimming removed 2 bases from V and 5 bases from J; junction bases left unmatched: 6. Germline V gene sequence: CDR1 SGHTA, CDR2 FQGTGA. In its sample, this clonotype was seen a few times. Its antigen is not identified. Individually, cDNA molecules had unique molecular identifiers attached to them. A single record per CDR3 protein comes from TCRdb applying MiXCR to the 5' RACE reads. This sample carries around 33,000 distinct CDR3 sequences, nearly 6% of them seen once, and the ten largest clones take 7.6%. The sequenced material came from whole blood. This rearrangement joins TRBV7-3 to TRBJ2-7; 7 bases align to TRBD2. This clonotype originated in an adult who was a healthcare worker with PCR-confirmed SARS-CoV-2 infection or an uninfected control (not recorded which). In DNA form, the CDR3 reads TGTGCCAGCAGCTTATGGGGAGGGAGCAACGAGCAGTACTTC. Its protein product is CASSLWGGSNEQYF. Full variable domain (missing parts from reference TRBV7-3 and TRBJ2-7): GAGVSQTPSNKVTEKGKYVELRCDPISGHTALYWYRQSLGQGPEFLIYFQGTGAADDSGLPNDRFFAVRPEGSVSTLKIQRTERGDSAVYLCASSLWGGSNEQYFGPGTRLTVT.